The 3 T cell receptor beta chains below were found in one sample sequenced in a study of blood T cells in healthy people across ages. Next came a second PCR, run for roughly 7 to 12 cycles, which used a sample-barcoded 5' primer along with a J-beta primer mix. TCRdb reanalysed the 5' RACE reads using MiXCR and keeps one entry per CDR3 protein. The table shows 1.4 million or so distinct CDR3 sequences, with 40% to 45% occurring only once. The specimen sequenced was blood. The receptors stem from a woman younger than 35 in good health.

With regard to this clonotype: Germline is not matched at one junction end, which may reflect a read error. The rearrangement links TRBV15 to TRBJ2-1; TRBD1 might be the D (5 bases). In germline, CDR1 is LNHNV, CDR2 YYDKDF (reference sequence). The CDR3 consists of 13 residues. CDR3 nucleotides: TGTGCCACCAGCAGAGAACTGGACAATGGGCAGTTCTTC. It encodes CATSRELDNGQFF.

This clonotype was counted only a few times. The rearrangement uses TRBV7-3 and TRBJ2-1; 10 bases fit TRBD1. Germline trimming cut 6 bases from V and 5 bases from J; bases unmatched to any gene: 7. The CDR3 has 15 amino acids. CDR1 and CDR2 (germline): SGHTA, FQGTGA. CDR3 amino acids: CASSLGTGVNNEQFF. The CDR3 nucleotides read TGTGCCAGCAGTTTAGGGACAGGGGTTAACAATGAGCAGTTCTTC. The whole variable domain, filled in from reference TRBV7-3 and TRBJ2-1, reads GAGVSQTPSNKVTEKGKYVELRCDPISGHTALYWYRQSLGQGPEFLIYFQGTGAADDSGLPNDRFFAVRPEGSVSTLKIQRTERGDSAVYLCASSLGTGVNNEQFFGPGTRLTVL.

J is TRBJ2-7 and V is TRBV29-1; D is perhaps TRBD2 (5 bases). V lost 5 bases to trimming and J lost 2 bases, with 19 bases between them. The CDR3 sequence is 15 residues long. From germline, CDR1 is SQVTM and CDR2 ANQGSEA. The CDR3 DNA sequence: TGCAGCGTTAGGAAGCGGTTAGAGAACCCCTACGAGCAGTACTTC. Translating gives CSVRKRLENPYEQYF.